This T cell receptor beta chain stems from a study of CD8 T cells in ankylosing spondylitis. A note on this clonotype: The antigen is not known.

Preparation of TCR beta libraries was done by quantitative 5'-RACE with molecular barcodes. TCRdb passed the 5' RACE reads through MiXCR, listing each CDR3 protein once. The sample carries about 140,000 distinct CDR3 sequences, under 35% recorded once. Looked up from germline, CDR1 is SGDLS and CDR2 is YYNGEE. The CDR3 contains 12 residues. Trimming removed 7 bases from V and 4 bases from J; junction bases left unmatched: 4. Study-level points and caveats: A TCR beta motif made of fewer than ten highly homologous variants seemed typical of ankylosing spondylitis blood. The disease-linked clones had a CD8+ phenotype and low blood frequencies. Reportedly, matched ankylosing spondylitis synovial fluid was significantly enriched for disease-linked clones.

The sequence derives from a male donor with ankylosing spondylitis. Sequencing was done on a sample of synovial fluid, either unsorted or a sorted T cell fraction (not recorded which). The chain recombines TRBV9 with TRBJ1-2, with 7 bases that match TRBD1. The CDR3 nucleotides are TGTGCCAGCTCAACAGGGGTCTATGGCTACACCTTC. Protein sequence: CASSTGVYGYTF.